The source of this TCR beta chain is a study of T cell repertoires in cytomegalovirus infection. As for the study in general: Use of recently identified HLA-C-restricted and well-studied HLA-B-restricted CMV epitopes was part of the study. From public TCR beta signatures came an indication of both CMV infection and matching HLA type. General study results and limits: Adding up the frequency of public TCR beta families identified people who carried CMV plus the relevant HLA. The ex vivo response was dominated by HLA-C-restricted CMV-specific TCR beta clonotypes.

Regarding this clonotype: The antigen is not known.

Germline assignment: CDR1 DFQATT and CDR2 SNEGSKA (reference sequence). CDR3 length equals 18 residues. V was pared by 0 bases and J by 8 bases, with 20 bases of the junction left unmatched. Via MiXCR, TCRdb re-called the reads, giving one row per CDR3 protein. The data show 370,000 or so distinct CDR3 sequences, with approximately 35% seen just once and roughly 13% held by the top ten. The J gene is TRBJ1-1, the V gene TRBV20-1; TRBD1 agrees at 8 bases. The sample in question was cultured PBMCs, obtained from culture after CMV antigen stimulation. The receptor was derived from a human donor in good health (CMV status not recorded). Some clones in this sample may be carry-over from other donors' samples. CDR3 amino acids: CSARDFAGLQGGGSEAFF. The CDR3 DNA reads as TGCAGTGCTAGAGATTTTGCGGGATTACAGGGGGGTGGGTCGGAAGCTTTCTTT.